Each of the 26 T cell receptor beta chains below was sequenced from the same sample in a study of spatial heterogeneity in lung cancer. The sample's time point: sample taken at primary tumor resection. Whole RNA came from tumor, nontumor lung or frozen PBMC and was sequenced without being sorted. One entry per CDR3 protein results from TCRdb running MiXCR on the 5' RACE reads. The data hold about a thousand distinct CDR3 sequences, with roughly a quarter observed a single time. The sample was PBMCs, taken at surgery. These receptors all stem from a female donor with early-stage non-small cell lung cancer.

Comments on this clonotype: For a library built for alpha chains, this beta chain is a stray read; little rests on its size. The chain links TRBV20-1 to TRBJ2-5, with 7 bases matching TRBD1. Germline V gene data show CDR1 as DFQATT and CDR2 as SNEGSKA (reference sequence). The CDR3 extends over 13 amino acids. Trimming at V came to 6 bases and at J to 5 bases, leaving 9 bases not matched to a gene. The CDR3 nucleotides are TGCAGTGCCCCCGGGACAGCAGCGGAGACCCAGTACTTC. This codes for CSAPGTAAETQYF.

Comments on this clonotype: This beta chain slipped into a library made for alpha chains as a stray read, so its size is not meaningful. The chain employs TRBV14 and TRBJ2-7; D is unclear. Germline V CDR1 and CDR2: SGHDN, FVKESK. This CDR3 comprises 14 residues. The germline V and J ends were trimmed by 4 bases and 5 bases, with 15 bases remaining between them. The CDR3 sequence: CASSPLFEAHEQYF. Written as DNA, the CDR3 is TGTGCCAGCAGCCCTCTGTTTGAGGCCCACGAGCAGTACTTC.

This clonotype is classed as hyperexpanded. This beta chain is off target for a library built for alpha chains, so its abundance means little. The V call is TRBV3-1, the J call TRBJ2-3; tentative D call: TRBD2 (5 bases). The CDR3 runs to 16 residues. V dropped 4 bases and J dropped 0 bases, with 14 bases sitting between them. Germline CDR1 and CDR2: LGHDT and YNNKEL (reference sequence). CDR3 nucleotide sequence: TGTGCCAGCAGCCCCGCGGACTTTCCTAGCACAGATACGCAGTATTTT. Protein sequence: CASSPADFPSTDTQYF.

This clonotype counts as large (0.1 to 1%). Little can be read into the size of this beta chain, an off-target read in a library designed for alpha chains. The chain employs TRBV4-1 and TRBJ2-1; unclear D gene. Trimming pared 3 bases from V and 10 bases from J, leaving 16 bases between. This CDR3 has 14 amino acids. Germline-derived CDR1 and CDR2 are MGHRA and YSYEKL. This CDR3 is CASSQGNGPNEQFF. The CDR3 DNA sequence: TGCGCCAGCAGCCAGGGAAACGGGCCTAACGAGCAGTTCTTC.

On this clonotype: This beta chain lies outside the target of a library built for alpha chains; its clone size means little. The chain combines TRBV12-3 or TRBV12-4 with TRBJ2-3, with D possibly being TRBD1 (5 bases). V shed 4 bases and J shed 3 bases, with 20 bases lying between them. CDR3 length: 17 amino acids. The CDR3 DNA sequence: TGTGCCAGCAGTTCATGGGGTGGGGCGGTAGGGACAGATACGCAGTATTTT. This sequence encodes CASSSWGGAVGTDTQYF.

Concerning this clonotype itself: This beta chain is a stray sequence in a library constructed for alpha chains; its clone size is not meaningful. This sequence joins TRBV6-2 or TRBV6-3 and TRBJ2-7, with D possibly TRBD1 on 6 matching bases. V was pared by 3 bases and J by 6 bases, with 12 bases between. The germline V gene has CDR1 MNHEY and CDR2 SVGEGT. The CDR3 is made up of 13 amino acids. The CDR3 DNA is TGTGCCAGCAGTTATCAGGGGAAGGGCGAGCAGTACTTC. Translating gives CASSYQGKGEQYF.

As to this clonotype: This beta chain is off target for a library built for alpha chains, so its abundance means little. This chain connects TRBV5-1 to TRBJ2-1; D might be TRBD2 (6 bases). V dropped 2 bases and J dropped 6 bases, with 12 bases sitting between them. The CDR3 spans 14 residues. Germline V lookup: CDR1 SGHRS, CDR2 YFSETQ. For the CDR3, the DNA is TGCGCCAGCAGCTTTAAGGACTACTCCAATGAGCAGTTCTTC. Amino acid sequence: CASSFKDYSNEQFF. The full variable domain, with the rest looked up from reference TRBV5-1 and TRBJ2-1, is KAGVTQTPRYLIKTRGQQVTLSCSPISGHRSVSWYQQTPGQGLQFLFEYFSETQRNKGNFPGRFSGRQFSNSRSEMNVSTLELGDSALYLCASSFKDYSNEQFFGPGTRLTVL.

This clonotype was recorded a few times. This beta chain slipped into a library made for alpha chains as a stray read, so its size is not meaningful. CDR3 region: CASSPRGLAGGPSEQFF. The CDR3 DNA sequence: TGTGCCAGCAGCCCGCGGGGACTAGCGGGGGGGCCAAGTGAGCAGTTCTTC. The V and J genes are TRBV7-2 and TRBJ2-1, with 16 bases aligning to TRBD2. The CDR3 sequence is 17 residues long. CDR1 and CDR2 from the germline V gene are SGHTA and FQGNSA. Unmatched junction bases numbered 10, after V lost 5 bases and J lost 9 bases.

Remarks on this clonotype: At one end, the junction sequence differs from germline, possibly due to a read error. Being off target in a library aimed at alpha chains, this beta chain has a size of little meaning. The chain carries TRBV12-3 or TRBV12-4 and TRBJ2-6; a weak D match, TRBD1 (5 bases). The CDR3 extends over 14 amino acids. CDR3 sequence reads: CASSPSSGANDLTF. The CDR3 coding sequence is TGTGCCAGCAGTCCCAGCTCTGGGGCCAACGACCTGACTTTC.

This clonotype is categorized as large. Since it is a stray read in a library aimed at alpha chains, this beta chain has a size that is not meaningful. This sequence joins TRBV19 and TRBJ2-5, with D perhaps being TRBD1 or TRBD2 (5 bases each). Between the trimmed V and J ends, which lost 7 bases and 5 bases, there was a span of 14 bases. Germline V lookup: CDR1 LNHDA, CDR2 SQIVND (reference sequence). The CDR3 has 13 amino acids. This chain's CDR3 is CASIGEPSETQYF. The CDR3 DNA reads TGTGCCAGTATAGGGGAGCCTTCGGAGACCCAGTACTTC.

Concerning this clonotype: As an off-target read in a library built for alpha chains, this beta chain has a frequency of little significance. The chain is built from TRBV2 and TRBJ2-1; D unclear. The CDR3 contains 15 residues. Between the trimmed V and J ends, which lost 6 bases and 2 bases, there was a span of 14 bases. In germline, CDR1 is SNHLY, CDR2 FYNNEI. The CDR3 here is CASSPGWAAYNEQFF. The DNA for the CDR3 is TGTGCCAGCAGCCCTGGATGGGCTGCCTACAATGAGCAGTTCTTC.

This clonotype rates as large. This beta chain is off target for a library built for alpha chains, so its abundance means little. The V call is TRBV5-1, the J call TRBJ2-7; TRBD1 aligns across 9 bases. The V segment lost 0 bases and the J segment 2 bases; nucleotides outside the gene matches: 6. Germline loops: CDR1 SGHRS, CDR2 YFSETQ. This CDR3 spans 16 amino acids. The CDR3 spells CASSLAPGTGTYEQYF. The CDR3 nucleotides are TGCGCCAGCAGCTTGGCCCCCGGGACAGGGACCTACGAGCAGTACTTC.

By sample share, this clonotype is large. For a library built for alpha chains, this beta chain is a stray read; little rests on its size. The chain links TRBV20-1 to TRBJ2-1; D perhaps matches TRBD2 (8 bases). V dropped 6 bases and J dropped 7 bases, with 22 bases sitting between them. CDR1 and CDR2 (germline): DFQATT, SNEGSKA (reference sequence). The CDR3 is made up of 15 amino acids. The CDR3 protein is CSASEGASGRNEQFF. The CDR3 region has the DNA TGCAGTGCATCAGAGGGGGCTAGCGGGCGGAATGAGCAGTTCTTC.

On this clonotype itself: Because the library targeted alpha chains, this beta chain is an off-target read whose size means little. The chain combines TRBV7-2 with TRBJ2-5, with D perhaps matching TRBD2 (5 bases). Germline V gene lookup returns CDR1 SGHTA and CDR2 FQGNSA. The CDR3 is 15 amino acids. Between the trimmed V and J ends, which lost 0 bases and 4 bases, there was a span of 12 bases. The CDR3 DNA is TGTGCCAGCAGCTTAGCCCAAACTAGGATAGAGACCCAGTACTTC. This encodes CASSLAQTRIETQYF.

This clonotype was observed a few times. The library was prepared for alpha chains; this beta chain is a stray read, so its frequency means little. The chain joins TRBV20-1 to TRBJ2-1, with 10 positions matching TRBD1. The CDR3 is 16 residues long. Germline V lookup: CDR1 DFQATT, CDR2 SNEGSKA (reference sequence). J lost 4 bases, V lost 1 base, and 7 bases had no gene match. The CDR3 spells CSARGGTGDWYNEQFF. CDR3 DNA sequence: TGCAGTGCTAGAGGGGGGACAGGGGATTGGTACAATGAGCAGTTCTTC.

This clonotype is termed large (0.1 to 1%). This beta chain appears as a stray read in a library generated for alpha chains; its size is not informative. The chain employs TRBV20-1 and TRBJ2-7; D gene uncertain. V was clipped by 6 bases and J by 5 bases, with 14 bases between them. The CDR3 spans 12 residues. Germline values: CDR1 DFQATT, CDR2 SNEGSKA (reference sequence). Here the CDR3 reads CSADGTANEQYF. The CDR3 DNA reads TGCAGTGCCGACGGAACCGCGAACGAGCAGTACTTC.

Of note for this clonotype: Because the library targeted alpha chains, this beta chain is an off-target read whose size means little. The DNA for the CDR3 is TGTGCCAGCAGCCGGGACAGGACGGGCGAGCAGTACTTC. Amino acids: CASSRDRTGEQYF. The rearrangement links TRBV7-2 to TRBJ2-7; 8 bases align to TRBD1. The CDR3 covers 13 residues. V lost 5 bases to trimming and J lost 6 bases; unmatched junction nucleotides: 6. The germline CDR1 and CDR2 sequences are SGHTA and FQGNSA. Variable domain in full (rest from reference TRBV7-2 and TRBJ2-7): GAGVSQSPSNKVTEKGKDVELRCDPISGHTALYWYRQSLGQGLEFLIYFQGNSAPDKSGLPSDRFSAERTGGSVSTLTIQRTQQEDSAVYLCASSRDRTGEQYFGPGTRLTVT.

This clonotype was counted only a few times. Since the library was made to target alpha chains, this beta chain is a stray read and its abundance is not meaningful. This rearrangement joins TRBV27 to TRBJ2-3; D tentatively fits TRBD1 or TRBD2 (5 bases each). V was shortened by 5 bases and J by 9 bases, with 15 bases between the two germline ends. Germline V lookup: CDR1 MNHEY, CDR2 SMNVEV (reference sequence). This CDR3 is built from 13 residues. The CDR3 region is CASSPTGWGTQYF. In DNA form, the CDR3 reads TGTGCCAGCAGTCCGACCGGGTGGGGGACGCAGTATTTT.

For this clonotype: This beta chain is a stray read from a library made for alpha chains; its abundance is not meaningful. The rearrangement uses TRBV7-9 and TRBJ2-1; TRBD2 matches 9 bases. The CDR3 is 16 amino acids. The germline V gene has CDR1 SEHNR and CDR2 FQNEAQ (reference sequence). Trimming took 0 bases from V and 2 from J; bases not matched to a gene: 2. CDR3 DNA sequence: TGTGCCAGCAGCTTAGCTCTAGCGGGGACCTACAATGAGCAGTTCTTC. Protein: CASSLALAGTYNEQFF.

A note on this clonotype: The library was built for alpha chains, so this beta chain is an off-target read and its size means little. The CDR3 nucleotides are TGCGCCAGCAGCCCCCTGGGAGGGACCTACGAGCAGTACTTC. Translating it yields CASSPLGGTYEQYF. This chain joins TRBV5-1 and TRBJ2-7, with 7 bases aligning to TRBD2. CDR3 length: 14 residues. CDR1 and CDR2 (germline): SGHRS, YFSETQ. The J segment lost 2 bases and the V segment lost 4 bases, leaving 6 bases of the junction unmatched.

A remark on this clonotype: Since it is a stray read in a library aimed at alpha chains, this beta chain has a size that is not meaningful. The chain joins TRBV12-3 or TRBV12-4 to TRBJ2-1; D possibly corresponds to TRBD1 (6 bases). Trimming left V 6 bases short and J 13 bases short, with 19 bases between. The CDR3 has 13 residues. The CDR3 is CASRPTTGRGQFF. The DNA of the CDR3 is TGTGCCAGCAGGCCTACCACAGGGCGTGGTCAGTTCTTC.

By its share, this clonotype is large. In a library made to pick up alpha chains, this beta chain is a stray read with a size that means little. J is TRBJ2-7 and V is TRBV6-6; D possibly corresponds to TRBD1 (6 bases). Deletions cut 6 bases from V and 9 bases from J, with 18 bases between. Germline V lookup: CDR1 MNHNY, CDR2 SVGAGI (reference sequence). This CDR3 contains 13 residues. CDR3 amino acids: CASRPLVDSRQYF. CDR3 in DNA: TGTGCCAGCAGACCCCTTGTGGACAGCAGGCAGTACTTC.

As for this clonotype: This beta chain is off target for a library built for alpha chains, so its abundance means little. The rearrangement links TRBV10-3 to TRBJ2-5, with D unclear. V gave up 0 bases and J gave up 6 bases, with 8 bases separating them. This CDR3 is 13 amino acids long. Germline CDR1 and CDR2: ENHRY and SYGVKD. CDR3 nucleotide sequence: TGTGCCATCAGTGAGTCAGGATCGCAGACCCAGTACTTC. As protein: CAISESGSQTQYF.

A remark on this clonotype: Being off target in a library aimed at alpha chains, this beta chain has a size of little meaning. This chain joins TRBV5-1 and TRBJ2-2, with D unresolved. V dropped 0 bases and J dropped 8 bases, with 14 bases sitting between them. Germline assignment: CDR1 SGHRS and CDR2 YFSETQ. The CDR3 length is 15 residues. The CDR3: CASSLGAPVQGELFF. DNA of the CDR3: TGCGCCAGCAGCTTGGGAGCCCCCGTCCAAGGGGAGCTGTTTTTT.

This clonotype was detected a few times. For a library built for alpha chains, this beta chain is a stray read; little rests on its size. The genes are TRBV7-2 and TRBJ2-3, with 13 positions matching TRBD2. V was pared by 2 bases and J by 6 bases, with 5 bases of the junction left unmatched. CDR1 and CDR2 (germline): SGHTA, FQGNSA. This CDR3 comprises 16 residues. The CDR3 reads CASSLSTSGGEDTQYF. CDR3 nucleotides: TGTGCCAGCAGCTTAAGTACTAGCGGGGGGGAGGATACGCAGTATTTT.

In regard to this clonotype: This beta chain is a stray sequence in a library constructed for alpha chains; its clone size is not meaningful. V and J are TRBV28 and TRBJ1-2; D unresolved. CDR3 size: 14 residues. The V end lost 6 bases, the J end lost 0 bases, and 11 bases lay between the germline ends. The germline V gene has CDR1 MDHEN and CDR2 SYDVKM. CDR3 bases: TGTGCCAGCAGGATAGGGTCAGCTAACTATGGCTACACCTTC. Translating gives CASRIGSANYGYTF.